The rows below give T cell receptor beta chains drawn from one sample of a study of T-cell reconstitution after alpha-beta-depleted transplantation in children. MiXCR was run by TCRdb on the PCR reads, yielding one entry per CDR3 protein. The profile shows about 540,000 distinct CDR3 sequences, approximately 20% of them singletons. Specimen: PBMCs from the stem cell graft donor, collected from the stem cell graft. The receptors originated from a human donor who donated a stem cell graft to a child with acute lymphoblastic leukemia. CDR3s include the opening cysteine and the closing phenylalanine or tryptophan. The D gene is left open where the match is weak. Rows may omit the clone size; those that give it use once, few, many or a size class.

clone size,V gene,J gene,D gene,CDR3 DNA,CDR3 protein
.,TRBV7-3,TRBJ1-2,.,TGTGCCAGCAGCTTAGCAGGGACGCTAGGAGGCTACACCTTC,CASSLAGTLGGYTF
few,TRBV5-1,TRBJ2-3,.,TGCGCCAGCACCCGAGGGTCTAGCAGCACAGATACGCAGTATTTT,CASTRGSSSTDTQYF
.,TRBV5-1,TRBJ1-1,.,TGCGCCACCAGCTGGGAACTTAAGGGGATGAACACTGAAGCTTTCTTT,CATSWELKGMNTEAFF
many,TRBV29-1,TRBJ2-2,.,TGCAGCTTTTCAAGAAACGCGAACACCGGGGAGCTGTTTTTT,CSFSRNANTGELFF
few,TRBV5-5,TRBJ2-7,.,TGTGCCAGCAGCTTGGAGTCGGGAAATGAGCAGTACTTC,CASSLESGNEQYF
few,TRBV20-1,TRBJ2-2,.,TGCAGTGCTGTGGACCGGAATTGGTCCGTCGGGGAGCTGTTTTTT,CSAVDRNWSVGELFF
.,TRBV7-9,TRBJ2-1,.,TGTGCCAGCAGCTACGGGCGGGATGAGCAGTTCTTC,CASSYGRDEQFF
.,TRBV27,TRBJ2-2,.,TGTGCCAGCAGTTTTTCGAGCACCACCGGGGAGCTGTTTTTT,CASSFSSTTGELFF
few,TRBV10-2,TRBJ1-2,.,TGCGCCAGCAGTGAGTCGTTCAGGAATGGCTACACCTTC,CASSESFRNGYTF
.,TRBV18,TRBJ2-1,TRBD1,TGTGCCAGCTCACCGGGGACAGGGATCGGGGAGCAGTTCTTC,CASSPGTGIGEQFF
.,TRBV5-1,TRBJ2-2,.,TGCGCCAGCAGCAGCCCGGGTCTCAGTGGCGGGGAGCTGTTTTTT,CASSSPGLSGGELFF
few,TRBV4-1,TRBJ2-7,.,TGCGCCAGCAGCCCGACCTGGGGGGCGGGAGTTTCCTACGAGCAGTACTTC,CASSPTWGAGVSYEQYF
few,TRBV12-3/TRBV12-4,TRBJ2-7,.,TGTGCCAGCAGCCCTATAGGGCGCGGATCCTACGAGCAGTACTTC,CASSPIGRGSYEQYF